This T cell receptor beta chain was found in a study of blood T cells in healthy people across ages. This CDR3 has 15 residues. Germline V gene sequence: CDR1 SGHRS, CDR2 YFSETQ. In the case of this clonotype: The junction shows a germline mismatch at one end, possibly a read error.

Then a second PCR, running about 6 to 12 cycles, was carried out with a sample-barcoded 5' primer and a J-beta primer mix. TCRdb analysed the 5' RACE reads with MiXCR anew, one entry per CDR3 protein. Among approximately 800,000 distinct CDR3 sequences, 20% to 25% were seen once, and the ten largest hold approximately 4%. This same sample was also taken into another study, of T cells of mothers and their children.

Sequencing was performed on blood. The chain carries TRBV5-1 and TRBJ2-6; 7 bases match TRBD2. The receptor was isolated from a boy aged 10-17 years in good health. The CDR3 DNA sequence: TGCGCCAGCAGCACCGGGGGGTCCGGGGCCAACGTCCCGACTTTC. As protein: CASSTGGSGANVPTF.